The clone carrying this T cell receptor beta chain was seen at least ten times. Its antigen is still unknown. This CDR3 contains 16 residues. Germline-derived CDR1 and CDR2 are MNHEY and SMNVEV (reference sequence). V was pared by 6 bases and J by 1 base, with 3 bases of the junction left unmatched. One entry per CDR3 protein, called by TCRdb with MiXCR from the reads. The sample has roughly 500,000 distinct CDR3 sequences; about 11% are singletons. This record comes from a study of T cell repertoires in cytomegalovirus infection. For the study at large: Evidence of both CMV infection and a matching HLA type came from public TCR beta signatures. The study's findings and limits: It was HLA-C-restricted CMV-specific TCR beta clonotypes that dominated the response ex vivo. People with CMV and the relevant HLA were identified by cumulative public TCR beta family frequency.

This receptor was taken from a human donor in good health (CMV status not recorded). Some clones in this sample may be carry-over from other donors' samples. The chain couples TRBV27 to TRBJ1-4; 12 bases are shared with TRBD1. The sequencing sample was made of PBMCs. This chain's CDR3 is CASSWDRGRTNEKLFF. In DNA form, the CDR3 reads TGTGCCAGCAGCTGGGACAGGGGGCGAACTAATGAAAAACTGTTTTTT.